These 12 T cell receptor beta chains were sequenced from one sample in a study of pediatric ulcerative colitis. Sequencing was performed with immunoSEQ multiplex PCR; in TCRdb, only in-frame clones are kept and a portion is missing. This repertoire shows under 30,000 clones, about 69% found once; its top ten account for approximately 8%. One to two pinch biopsies were taken from the rectum during colonoscopy. The sample was gut tissue. The receptors were sampled from a boy aged 10-17 years with severe ulcerative colitis.

This sequence joins TRBV2 and TRBJ2-1; TRBD2 aligns across 9 bases. This CDR3 has 14 residues. Germline lookup yields CDR1 SNHLY and CDR2 FYNNEI. J gave up 9 bases and V 4 bases, and 7 bases lay outside the gene matches. The CDR3 here is CASSGRAGGSEQFF. CDR3 coding DNA: TGTGCCAGCAGTGGGAGAGCGGGAGGTAGTGAGCAGTTCTTC. The full variable domain, in which reference TRBV2 and TRBJ2-1 provide the parts outside the CDR3, is EPEVTQTPSHQVTQMGQEVILRCVPISNHLYFYWYRQILGQKVEFLVSFYNNEISEKSEIFDDQFSVERPDGSNFTLKIRSTKLEDSAMYFCASSGRAGGSEQFFGPGTRLTVL.

In its sample, this clone was seen a few times. The V call is TRBV11-1, the J call TRBJ2-5; 8 nucleotides align to TRBD2. Trimming took 1 base from V and 5 from J; bases not matched to a gene: 15. The CDR3 totals 18 residues. Germline CDR1 SGHAT, CDR2 FQDESV (reference sequence). CDR3 protein: CASSLDASGGKLIETQYF. The CDR3 nucleotides read TGTGCCAGCAGCTTAGACGCCAGCGGGGGCAAGCTCATTGAGACCCAGTACTTC.

The chain joins TRBV11-3 to TRBJ2-2; D unresolved. V lost 3 bases and J lost 2, with 7 bases in between. CDR1 and CDR2 from the germline V gene are SGHNT and YENEEA. This CDR3 comprises 14 residues. CDR3 protein: CASSFAPNTGELFF. The CDR3 nucleotides read TGTGCCAGCAGCTTTGCACCAAACACCGGGGAGCTGTTTTTT.

V usage is TRBV11-3 and J usage is TRBJ2-1; tentatively, D is TRBD1 (5 bases). The length of the CDR3 is 15 residues. The germline V gene has CDR1 SGHNT and CDR2 YENEEA. V was pared by 3 bases and J by 6 bases, with 15 bases between. The CDR3 sequence is CASSLAAGISNEQFF. In DNA form, the CDR3 reads TGTGCCAGCAGCTTGGCGGCAGGGATCTCCAATGAGCAGTTCTTC. Together with reference TRBV11-3 and TRBJ2-1, the CDR3 gives the full variable domain: EAGVVQSPRYKIIEKKQPVAFWCNPISGHNTLYWYLQNLGQGPELLIRYENEEAVDDSQLPKDRFSAERLKGVDSTLKIQPAELGDSAVYLCASSLAAGISNEQFFGPGTRLTVL.

The table lists this clone with a few counts. The rearrangement links TRBV7-6 to TRBJ2-2, with D unresolved. Germline loops: CDR1 SGHVS, CDR2 FNYEAQ. The CDR3 loop spans 12 amino acids. V was shortened by 3 bases and J by 5 bases, with 4 bases between the two germline ends. CDR3 coding DNA: TGTGCCAGCAGCTTCGGGACCGGGGAGCTGTTTTTT. This codes for CASSFGTGELFF.

The chain combines TRBV27 with TRBJ1-5; D is unclear. There are 14 residues in the CDR3. V lost 2 bases to trimming and J lost 0 bases, with 5 bases between them. Germline V gives CDR1 MNHEY, CDR2 SMNVEV (reference sequence). This CDR3 reads CASSLQDSNQPQHF. DNA of the CDR3: TGTGCCAGCAGTTTACAAGATAGCAATCAGCCCCAGCATTTT.

The chain recombines TRBV29-1 with TRBJ2-7, with unresolved D. CDR1 and CDR2 from the germline V gene are SQVTM and ANQGSEA. The V gene lost 6 bases and the J gene lost 0 bases, with 15 bases spanning the gap. The CDR3 loop spans 14 amino acids. The CDR3 spells CSVKSGPSSYEQYF. The CDR3 nucleotides are TGCAGCGTCAAAAGTGGACCGAGCTCCTACGAGCAGTACTTC.

The chain joins TRBV10-2 to TRBJ2-7, with 8 positions matching TRBD2. The V segment lost 4 bases and the J segment 4 bases; nucleotides outside the gene matches: 6. The germline V gene has CDR1 WSHSY and CDR2 SAAADI. This CDR3 has 14 amino acids. CDR3 coding DNA: TGCGCCAGCAGTGTGGCTAGCGGGTTGTACGAGCAGTACTTC. Translation: CASSVASGLYEQYF.

The chain couples TRBV7-2 to TRBJ1-2, with D hard to call. CDR1 and CDR2 (germline): SGHTA, FQGNSA. The CDR3 spans 16 residues. V lost 5 bases and J 2 bases, leaving 18 bases between the germline ends. The CDR3 sequence is CASSLGDGSVNYGYTF. The CDR3 DNA follows: TGTGCCAGCAGCCTGGGAGACGGTTCGGTAAACTATGGCTACACCTTC. The complete variable domain, with remaining parts taken from reference TRBV7-2 and TRBJ1-2, reads GAGVSQSPSNKVTEKGKDVELRCDPISGHTALYWYRQSLGQGLEFLIYFQGNSAPDKSGLPSDRFSAERTGGSVSTLTIQRTQQEDSAVYLCASSLGDGSVNYGYTFGSGTRLTVV.

The genes are TRBV2 and TRBJ2-2; 12 nucleotides match TRBD1. The CDR3 has 14 amino acids. J was trimmed by 4 bases and V by 6 bases; bases with no gene match: 0. Per germline, CDR1 SNHLY and CDR2 FYNNEI. In DNA, the CDR3 is TGTGCCAGCAGGGGACAGGGGGCCACCGGGGAGCTGTTTTTT. Translating gives CASRGQGATGELFF.

The chain couples TRBV9 to TRBJ2-7; 9 bases agree with TRBD1. Germline V gene lookup returns CDR1 SGDLS and CDR2 YYNGEE. The CDR3 extends over 14 amino acids. The ends lost 4 bases at V and 1 base at J; junction bases unmatched: 3. The CDR3 sequence: CASSPGTGSYEQYF. DNA of the CDR3: TGTGCCAGCAGCCCCGGGACAGGGTCCTACGAGCAGTACTTC. The full variable domain, its missing parts supplied by reference TRBV9 and TRBJ2-7, is DSGVTQTPKHLITATGQRVTLRCSPRSGDLSVYWYQQSLDQGLQFLIQYYNGEERAKGNILERFSAQQFPDLHSELNLSSLELGDSALYFCASSPGTGSYEQYFGPGTRLTVT.

V gene TRBV6-5 combines with J gene TRBJ2-7; 10 nucleotides match TRBD2. The trim removed 7 bases at V and 3 bases at J, leaving 3 bases unmatched. From germline, CDR1 is MNHEY and CDR2 SVGAGI. This CDR3 comprises 13 residues. CDR3 protein: CASIGLADYEQYF. CDR3 bases: TGTGCCAGCATCGGACTAGCGGACTACGAGCAGTACTTC.